This record covers a single TCR beta chain. The data stem from a study of blood T cell repertoires in COVID-19. In the study overall: There were acute and convalescent COVID-19 samples, and they came from the United States, Italy and Spain.

In the authors' workflow: It was from reference gene primer amplification that nucleated cell counts were estimated. TCRdb's table, derived via immunoSEQ multiplex PCR, lists solely in-frame clones and lacks some. That table furnishes V, J and clone size, whereas the DNA furnished D and trimming. The sample lists approximately 210,000 clones; about 91% were seen once. Sample: peripheral blood. The source is a woman between 35 and 50 years old with acute or convalescent COVID-19.

The DNA for the CDR3 is TGTGCCAGCAGCTTGGCCGTACAGGGTTCACCCCTCCACTTT. Residues: CASSLAVQGSPLHF. The chain joins TRBV5-4 to TRBJ1-6; TRBD1 is a possible D gene (6 bases). The CDR3 is 14 residues long. V dropped 0 bases and J dropped 9 bases, with 10 bases sitting between them. Germline loops: CDR1 SGHNT, CDR2 YYREEE (reference sequence).